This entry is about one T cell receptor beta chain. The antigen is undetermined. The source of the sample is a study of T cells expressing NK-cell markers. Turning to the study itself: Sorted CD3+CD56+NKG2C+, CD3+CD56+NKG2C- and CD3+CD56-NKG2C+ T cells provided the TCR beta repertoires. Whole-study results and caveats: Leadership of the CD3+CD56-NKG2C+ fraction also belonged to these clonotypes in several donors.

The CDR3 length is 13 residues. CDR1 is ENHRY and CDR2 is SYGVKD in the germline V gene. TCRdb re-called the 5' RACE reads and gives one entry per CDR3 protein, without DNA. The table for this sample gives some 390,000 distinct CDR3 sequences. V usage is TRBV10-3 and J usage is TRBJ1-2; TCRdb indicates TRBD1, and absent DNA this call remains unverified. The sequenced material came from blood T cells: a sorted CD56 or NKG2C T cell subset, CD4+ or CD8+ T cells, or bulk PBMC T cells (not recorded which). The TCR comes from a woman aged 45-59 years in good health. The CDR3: CAISEGAFYGYTF.